The entry below gives a single T cell receptor (beta chain) sequence along with its context. Antigen: not known. The sample belongs to a study of OX40 agonist ivuxolimab in advanced cancers. As for the study in general: From roughly 23 to 90 years was the age range, with a mean of 60 years, and roughly 83% were male. Overall study results and limits: The study did not work out the antigen specificity of the expanded peripheral T cells.

Trimming shortened V by 3 bases and J by 5 bases, and 11 bases separated the two germline ends. The length of the CDR3 is 13 residues. Germline values: CDR1 KGHSH, CDR2 LQKENI. Repertoires were generated with immunoSEQ multiplex PCR, while TCRdb's copy carries only in-frame clones and drops some. The data show 71,000 or so clones, about 88% seen once. This receptor was obtained from an adult with an advanced solid tumor such as melanoma, head and neck, liver or kidney cancer. The starting material was CD4+ or CD8+ T cells sorted from blood, obtained in a trial of the OX40 agonist ivuxolimab. The rearrangement uses TRBV18 and TRBJ2-7; D remains ambiguous. The CDR3 protein is CASSPTDDHEQYF. CDR3 DNA sequence: TGTGCCAGCTCACCCACGGACGACCACGAGCAGTACTTC.